This entry concerns a single TCR beta chain. This sample was included in a study of blood T cell repertoires in COVID-19. Study-wide background: There were acute and convalescent COVID-19 samples, and they came from the United States, Italy and Spain. The cDNA or gDNA used as material had been derived from T cells, B-cell-depleted T cells, or PBMCs.

As processed by the authors: Cell counts per sample came from amplifying reference gene primers. Produced via immunoSEQ multiplex PCR; TCRdb's table is partial and in-frame only. V, J and clone size derive from that table, while D and trimming were established from the DNA sequence. The table has around 330,000 clones, 88% seen once; the top ten hold 4%. Germline CDR1 and CDR2: LGHDT and YNNKEL (reference sequence). Trimming at V came to 5 bases and at J to 7 bases, leaving 7 bases not matched to a gene. The length of the CDR3 is 14 residues. The specimen sequenced was peripheral blood. This chain connects TRBV3-1 (or the pseudogene TRBV3-2) to TRBJ1-5; TRBD1 matches at 8 bases. This receptor was taken from a woman in her forties or fifties with active or convalescent COVID-19. CDR3 region: CASSLTGVEQPQHF. The CDR3 DNA sequence: TGTGCCAGCAGCTTGACAGGGGTAGAGCAGCCCCAGCATTTT.